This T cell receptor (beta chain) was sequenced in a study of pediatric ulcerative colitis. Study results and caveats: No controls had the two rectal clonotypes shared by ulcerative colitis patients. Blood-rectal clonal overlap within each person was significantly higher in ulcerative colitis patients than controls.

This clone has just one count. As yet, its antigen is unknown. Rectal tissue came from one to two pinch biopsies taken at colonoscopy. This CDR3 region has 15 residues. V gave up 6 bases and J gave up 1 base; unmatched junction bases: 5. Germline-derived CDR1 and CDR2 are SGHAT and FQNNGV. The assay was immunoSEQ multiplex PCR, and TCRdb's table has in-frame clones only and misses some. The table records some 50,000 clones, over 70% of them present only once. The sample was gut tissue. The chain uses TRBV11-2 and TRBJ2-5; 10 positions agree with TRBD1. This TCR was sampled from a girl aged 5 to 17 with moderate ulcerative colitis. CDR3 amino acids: CASSFDRGRQETQYF. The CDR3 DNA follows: TGTGCCAGCAGTTTTGACAGGGGGCGCCAAGAGACCCAGTACTTC. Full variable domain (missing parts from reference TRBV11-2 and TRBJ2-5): EAGVAQSPRYKIIEKRQSVAFWCNPISGHATLYWYQQILGQGPKLLIQFQNNGVVDDSQLPKDRFSAERLKGVDSTLKIQPAKLEDSAVYLCASSFDRGRQETQYFGPGTRLLVL.